Described below is a single TCR beta chain sequence and its context. The data were produced by immunoSEQ multiplex PCR, yet TCRdb's version contains in-frame clones alone and is incomplete. The table records about 35,000 clones, more than 70% of them present only once. This entry comes from a study of blood T cell repertoires in COVID-19. Study as a whole: Collection of acute and convalescent COVID-19 samples took place in the United States, Italy and Spain.

Germline V gene data show CDR1 as SNHLY and CDR2 as FYNNEI. Trimming removed 4 bases from V and 2 bases from J; junction bases left unmatched: 5. The length of the CDR3 is 14 residues. The receptor's source is a human donor in a cohort sampled during active COVID-19. What was sequenced was peripheral blood. J is TRBJ2-7 and V is TRBV2, with 7 bases matching TRBD1. The CDR3 DNA is TGTGCCAGCAGTGGACAGGGTAGCGCCTACGAGCAGTACTTC. It codes for CASSGQGSAYEQYF.